The entry that follows covers one TCR beta chain sequence. These data are taken from a study of monozygotic twins with inflammatory bowel disease. CDR3 length: 15 amino acids. The germline gives CDR1 KGHSH, CDR2 LQKENI. cDNA was made in eight separate reactions per sample. TCRdb re-called the 5' RACE reads; one entry per CDR3 protein, DNA not given. This sample's clone table lists about 160,000 distinct CDR3 sequences. Source material: blood. The chain couples TRBV18 to TRBJ2-7; TCRdb gives TRBD1 as the D gene, but with no DNA this cannot be confirmed. The source of this sequence is a human donor with ulcerative colitis or Crohn's disease, or a healthy co-twin of an affected twin (not recorded which). The CDR3: CASSPLDSSGNEQYF.